The 3 T cell receptor beta chains presented below share a single source sample, sequenced in a study of T cell responses to AZD1222 COVID-19 vaccine. Measured with immunoSEQ multiplex PCR; TCRdb has only the in-frame clones, and not every one. The data show more than 100,000 clones, approximately 91% seen once. Sequences were derived from peripheral blood, sampled 28 days after the second AZD1222 dose. The receptors derive from an adult who received the AZD1222 COVID-19 vaccine.

The J gene is TRBJ1-1, the V gene TRBV18, with D possibly being TRBD1 (6 bases). V lost 5 bases, J lost 6 bases, and 28 bases lay in between. CDR1 and CDR2 (germline): KGHSH, LQKENI. The CDR3 contains 18 residues. The DNA for the CDR3 is TGTGCCAGCTCAACTACAGGTGGGGGGCGCGGAGGGTACGCTGAAGCTTTCTTT. As protein: CASSTTGGGRGGYAEAFF.

In nucleotides, the CDR3 is TGTGCCAGCAGTTTAGGAGAGGATGCTTTCTTT. Protein sequence: CASSLGEDAFF. The V and J genes are TRBV12-3 or TRBV12-4 and TRBJ1-1; D is ambiguous. The CDR3 loop spans 11 amino acids. Between the trimmed V and J ends, which lost 1 base and 11 bases, there was a span of 8 bases.

The chain is built from TRBV7-9 and TRBJ2-7, with D perhaps assigned TRBD1 or TRBD2 (6 bases each). The germline gives CDR1 SEHNR, CDR2 FQNEAQ (reference sequence). This CDR3 spans 13 amino acids. V gave up 5 bases and J gave up 5 bases, with 13 bases separating them. The CDR3 nucleotides are TGTGCCAGCAGCCCTCGGGGGCCGGACGAGCAGTACTTC. Translated: CASSPRGPDEQYF.